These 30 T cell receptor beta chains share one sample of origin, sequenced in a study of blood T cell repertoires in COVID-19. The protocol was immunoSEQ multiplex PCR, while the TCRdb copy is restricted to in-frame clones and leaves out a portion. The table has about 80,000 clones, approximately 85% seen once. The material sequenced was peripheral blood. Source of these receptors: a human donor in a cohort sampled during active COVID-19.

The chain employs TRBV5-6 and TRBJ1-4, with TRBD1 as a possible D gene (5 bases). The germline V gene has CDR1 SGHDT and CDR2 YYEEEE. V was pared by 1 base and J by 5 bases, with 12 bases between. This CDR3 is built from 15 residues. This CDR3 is CASSLRAGLNEKLFF. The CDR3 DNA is TGTGCCAGCAGCTTGAGGGCAGGGCTAAATGAAAAACTGTTTTTT. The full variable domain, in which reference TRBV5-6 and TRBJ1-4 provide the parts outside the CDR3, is DAGVTQSPTHLIKTRGQQVTLRCSPKSGHDTVSWYQQALGQGPQFIFQYYEEEERQRGNFPDRFSGHQFPNYSSELNVNALLLGDSALYLCASSLRAGLNEKLFFGSGTQLSVL.

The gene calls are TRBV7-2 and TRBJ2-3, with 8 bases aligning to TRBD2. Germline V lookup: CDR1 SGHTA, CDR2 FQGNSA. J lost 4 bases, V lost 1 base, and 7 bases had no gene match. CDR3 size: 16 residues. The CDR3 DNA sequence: TGTGCCAGCAGCTTAGGGGGGGGACTAGAGGCAGATACGCAGTATTTT. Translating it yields CASSLGGGLEADTQYF. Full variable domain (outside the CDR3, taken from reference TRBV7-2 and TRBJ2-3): GAGVSQSPSNKVTEKGKDVELRCDPISGHTALYWYRQSLGQGLEFLIYFQGNSAPDKSGLPSDRFSAERTGGSVSTLTIQRTQQEDSAVYLCASSLGGGLEADTQYFGPGTRLTVL.

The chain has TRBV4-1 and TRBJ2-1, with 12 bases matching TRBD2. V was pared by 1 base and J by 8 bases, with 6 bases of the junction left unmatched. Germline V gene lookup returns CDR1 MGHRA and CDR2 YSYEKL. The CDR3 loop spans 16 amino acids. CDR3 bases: TGCGCCAGCAGCCAAGTAAGACTAGCGGGGGCCCATGAGCAGTTCTTC. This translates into CASSQVRLAGAHEQFF.

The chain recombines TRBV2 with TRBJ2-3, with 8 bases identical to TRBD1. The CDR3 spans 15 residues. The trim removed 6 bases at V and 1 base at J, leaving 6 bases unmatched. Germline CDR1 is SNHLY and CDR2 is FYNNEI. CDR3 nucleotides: TGTGCCAGCAGCGGTGGCAGGGGGCGCACAGATACGCAGTATTTT. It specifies CASSGGRGRTDTQYF.

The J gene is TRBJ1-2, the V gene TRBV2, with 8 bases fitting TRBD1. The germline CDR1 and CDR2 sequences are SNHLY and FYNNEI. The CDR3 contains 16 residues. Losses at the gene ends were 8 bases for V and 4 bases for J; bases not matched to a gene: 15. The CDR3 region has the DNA TGTGCCAGCCCTATTCGGCAGGGGGCGCCTCTCTATGGCTACACCTTC. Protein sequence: CASPIRQGAPLYGYTF.

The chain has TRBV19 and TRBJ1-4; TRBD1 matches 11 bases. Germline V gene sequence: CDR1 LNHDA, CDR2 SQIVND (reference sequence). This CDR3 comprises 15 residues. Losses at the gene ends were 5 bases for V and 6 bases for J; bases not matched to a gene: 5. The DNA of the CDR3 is TGTGCCAGTAGTTGGGACAGGGGGTGGCATGAAAAACTGTTTTTT. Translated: CASSWDRGWHEKLFF.

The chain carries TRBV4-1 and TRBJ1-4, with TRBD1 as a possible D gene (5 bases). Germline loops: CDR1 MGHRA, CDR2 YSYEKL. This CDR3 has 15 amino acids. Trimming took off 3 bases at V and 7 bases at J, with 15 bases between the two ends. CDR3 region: CASSQVGAEGEKLFF. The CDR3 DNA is TGCGCCAGCAGCCAGGTAGGGGCAGAAGGTGAAAAACTGTTTTTT.

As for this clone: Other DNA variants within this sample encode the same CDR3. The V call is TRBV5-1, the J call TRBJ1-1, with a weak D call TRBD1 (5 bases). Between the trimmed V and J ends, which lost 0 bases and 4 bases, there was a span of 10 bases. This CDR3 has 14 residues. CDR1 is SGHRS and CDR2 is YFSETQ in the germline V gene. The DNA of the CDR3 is TGCGCCAGCAGCTTGGCGGCCGGGGGCACTGAAGCTTTCTTT. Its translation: CASSLAAGGTEAFF. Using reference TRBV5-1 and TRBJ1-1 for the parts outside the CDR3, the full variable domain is KAGVTQTPRYLIKTRGQQVTLSCSPISGHRSVSWYQQTPGQGLQFLFEYFSETQRNKGNFPGRFSGRQFSNSRSEMNVSTLELGDSALYLCASSLAAGGTEAFFGQGTRLTVV.

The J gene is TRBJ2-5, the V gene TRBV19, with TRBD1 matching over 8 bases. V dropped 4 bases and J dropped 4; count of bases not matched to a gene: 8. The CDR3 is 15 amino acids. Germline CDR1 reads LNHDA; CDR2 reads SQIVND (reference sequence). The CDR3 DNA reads TGTGCCAGTAGTAAGGAGGTGACAGGGGCAGAGACCCAGTACTTC. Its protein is CASSKEVTGAETQYF.

The CDR3: CASSPDMNYGYTF. For the CDR3, the DNA is TGTGCCAGCAGCCCCGACATGAACTATGGCTACACCTTC. V gene TRBV6-4 combines with J gene TRBJ1-2; D not resolved. The germline V and J ends were trimmed by 6 bases and 2 bases, with 10 bases remaining between them. Germline CDR1 and CDR2: MRHNA and SNTAGT. The CDR3 runs to 13 residues.

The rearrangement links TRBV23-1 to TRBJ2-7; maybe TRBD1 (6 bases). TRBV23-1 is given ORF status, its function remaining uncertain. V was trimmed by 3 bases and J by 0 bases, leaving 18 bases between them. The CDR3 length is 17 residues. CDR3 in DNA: TGCGCCAGCAGTCACAACGCACAGGGCATCCTCTCCTACGAGCAGTACTTC. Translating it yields CASSHNAQGILSYEQYF.

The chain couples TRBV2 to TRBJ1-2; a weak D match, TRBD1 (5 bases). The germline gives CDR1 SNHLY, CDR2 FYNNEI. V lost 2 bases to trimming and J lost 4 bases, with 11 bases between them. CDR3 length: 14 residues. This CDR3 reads CASSELTASYGYTF. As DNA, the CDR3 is TGTGCCAGCAGTGAACTGACAGCGTCCTATGGCTACACCTTC. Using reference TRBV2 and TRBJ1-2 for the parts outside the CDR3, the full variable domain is EPEVTQTPSHQVTQMGQEVILRCVPISNHLYFYWYRQILGQKVEFLVSFYNNEISEKSEIFDDQFSVERPDGSNFTLKIRSTKLEDSAMYFCASSELTASYGYTFGSGTRLTVV.

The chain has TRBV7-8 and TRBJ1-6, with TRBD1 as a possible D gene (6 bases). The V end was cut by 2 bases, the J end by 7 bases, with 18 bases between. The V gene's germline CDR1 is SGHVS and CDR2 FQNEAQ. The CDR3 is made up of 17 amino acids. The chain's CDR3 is CASSLIRAGTKNSPLHF. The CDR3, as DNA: TGTGCCAGCAGCTTAATACGGGCCGGGACAAAGAATTCACCCCTCCACTTT.

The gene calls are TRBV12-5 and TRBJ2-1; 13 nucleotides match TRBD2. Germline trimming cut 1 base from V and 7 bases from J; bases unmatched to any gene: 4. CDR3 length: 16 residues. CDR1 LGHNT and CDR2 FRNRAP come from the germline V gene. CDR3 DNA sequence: TGTGCTAGTGGTTTGGCACTAGCGGGGGGGCCAAATGAGCAGTTCTTC. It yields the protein CASGLALAGGPNEQFF.

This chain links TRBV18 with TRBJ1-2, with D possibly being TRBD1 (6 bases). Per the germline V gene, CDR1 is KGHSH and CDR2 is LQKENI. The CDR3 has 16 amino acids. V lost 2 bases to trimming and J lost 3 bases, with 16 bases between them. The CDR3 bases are TGTGCCAGCTCACCAACAAACAGGGCGACGGACTATGGCTACACCTTC. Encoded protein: CASSPTNRATDYGYTF.

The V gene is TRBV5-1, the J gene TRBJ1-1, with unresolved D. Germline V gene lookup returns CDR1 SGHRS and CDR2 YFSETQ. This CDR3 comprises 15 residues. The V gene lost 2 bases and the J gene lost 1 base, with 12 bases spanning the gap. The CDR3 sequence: CASSLSPTQNTEAFF. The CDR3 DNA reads TGCGCCAGCAGCTTAAGCCCTACTCAGAACACTGAAGCTTTCTTT.

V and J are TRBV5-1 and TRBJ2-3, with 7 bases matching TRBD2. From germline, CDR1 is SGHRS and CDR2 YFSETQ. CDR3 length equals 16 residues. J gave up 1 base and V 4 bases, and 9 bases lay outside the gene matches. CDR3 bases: TGCGCCAGCAGCCCGCCGACCGCGGGGGGCACAGATACGCAGTATTTT. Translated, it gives CASSPPTAGGTDTQYF.

CDR3 amino acids: CASSFRGAITYEQYF. The CDR3 DNA follows: TGTGCCAGCAGTTTCCGGGGGGCAATTACCTACGAGCAGTACTTC. J is TRBJ2-7 and V is TRBV28, with D maybe TRBD2 (7 bases). The V gene lost 3 bases and the J gene lost 2 bases, with 14 bases spanning the gap. CDR3 size: 15 residues. CDR1 and CDR2 from the germline V gene are MDHEN and SYDVKM. Full variable domain (remainder filled in from reference TRBV28 and TRBJ2-7): DVKVTQSSRYLVKRTGEKVFLECVQDMDHENMFWYRQDPGLGLRLIYFSYDVKMKEKGDIPEGYSVSREKKERFSLILESASTNQTSMYLCASSFRGAITYEQYFGPGTRLTVT.

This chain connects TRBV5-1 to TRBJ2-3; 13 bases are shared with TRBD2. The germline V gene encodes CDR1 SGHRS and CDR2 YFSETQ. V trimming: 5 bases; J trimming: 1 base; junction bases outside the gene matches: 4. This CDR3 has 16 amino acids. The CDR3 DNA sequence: TGCGCCAGCAGTTCTGGACTAGCGGGGGGCACAGATACGCAGTATTTT. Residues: CASSSGLAGGTDTQYF.

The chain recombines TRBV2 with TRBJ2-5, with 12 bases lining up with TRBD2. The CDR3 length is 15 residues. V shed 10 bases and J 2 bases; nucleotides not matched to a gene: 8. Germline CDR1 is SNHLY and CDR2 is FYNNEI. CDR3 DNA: TGTGCCAAACGGGCTAGCGGGGGGGCACAAGAGACCCAGTACTTC. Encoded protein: CAKRASGGAQETQYF.

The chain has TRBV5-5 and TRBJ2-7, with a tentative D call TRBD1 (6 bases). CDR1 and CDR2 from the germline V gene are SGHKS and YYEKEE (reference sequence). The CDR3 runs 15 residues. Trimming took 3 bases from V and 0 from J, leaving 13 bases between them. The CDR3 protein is CASSSGTLSSYEQYF. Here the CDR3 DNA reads TGTGCCAGCAGCTCCGGGACACTGAGCTCCTACGAGCAGTACTTC.

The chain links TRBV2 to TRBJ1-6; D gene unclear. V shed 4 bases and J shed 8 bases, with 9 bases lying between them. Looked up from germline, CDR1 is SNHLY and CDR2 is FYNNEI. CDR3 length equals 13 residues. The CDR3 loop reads CASSGSRDSPLHF. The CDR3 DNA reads TGTGCCAGCAGTGGGAGCCGAGATTCACCCCTCCACTTT.

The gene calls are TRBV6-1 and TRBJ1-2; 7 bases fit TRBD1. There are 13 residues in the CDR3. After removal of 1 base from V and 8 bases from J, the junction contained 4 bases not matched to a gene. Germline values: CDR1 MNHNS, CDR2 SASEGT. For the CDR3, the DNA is TGTGCCAGCAGTGAAGGACAGGGTGGAGGCTACACCTTC. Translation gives CASSEGQGGGYTF.

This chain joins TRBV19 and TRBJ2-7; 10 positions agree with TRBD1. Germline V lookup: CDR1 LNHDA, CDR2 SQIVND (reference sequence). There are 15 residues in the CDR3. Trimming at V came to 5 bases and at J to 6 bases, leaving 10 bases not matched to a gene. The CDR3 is CASSSSRDRGPEQYF. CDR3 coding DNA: TGTGCCAGTAGTTCGAGCCGGGACAGGGGCCCCGAGCAGTACTTC.

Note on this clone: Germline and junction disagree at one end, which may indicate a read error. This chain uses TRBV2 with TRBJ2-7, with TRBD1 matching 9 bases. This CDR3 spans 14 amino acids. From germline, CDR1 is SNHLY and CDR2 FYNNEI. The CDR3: CATSQGQGDYEQYF. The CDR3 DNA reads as TGTGCCACCAGTCAGGGACAGGGCGACTACGAGCAGTACTTC.

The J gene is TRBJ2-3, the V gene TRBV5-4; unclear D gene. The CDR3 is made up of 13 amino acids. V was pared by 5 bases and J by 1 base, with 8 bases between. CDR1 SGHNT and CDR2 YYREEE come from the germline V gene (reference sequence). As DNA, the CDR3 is TGTGCCAGCAGAGCGAGCGGCACAGATACGCAGTATTTT. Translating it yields CASRASGTDTQYF.

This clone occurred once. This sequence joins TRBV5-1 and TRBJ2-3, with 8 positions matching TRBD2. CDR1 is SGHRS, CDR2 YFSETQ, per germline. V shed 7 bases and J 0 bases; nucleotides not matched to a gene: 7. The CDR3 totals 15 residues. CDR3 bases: TGCGCCAGCGGTGTAGCGGGGCATAGCACAGATACGCAGTATTTT. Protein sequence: CASGVAGHSTDTQYF.

CDR3 sequence: CASSGWTSPGELFF. CDR3 sequence (DNA): TGTGCCAGCAGCGGGTGGACTAGCCCCGGGGAGCTGTTTTTT. The chain employs TRBV7-2 and TRBJ2-2; 8 nucleotides align to TRBD2. Germline V gene sequence: CDR1 SGHTA, CDR2 FQGNSA. This CDR3 is built from 14 residues. The junction had 5 bases not matched to a gene; V was cut back by 5 bases and J by 6 bases.

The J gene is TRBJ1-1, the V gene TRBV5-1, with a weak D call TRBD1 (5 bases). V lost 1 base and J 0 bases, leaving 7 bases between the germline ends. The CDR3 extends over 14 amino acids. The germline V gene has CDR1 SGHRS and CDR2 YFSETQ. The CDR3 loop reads CASSLQGMNTEAFF. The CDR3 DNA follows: TGCGCCAGCAGCTTGCAGGGCATGAACACTGAAGCTTTCTTT.

CDR3 nucleotide sequence: TGTGCCAGCCGGGGTCGAATGGATGAAAAACTGTTTTTT. Amino acids: CASRGRMDEKLFF. The chain uses TRBV6-5 and TRBJ1-4, with no clear D. V was shortened by 8 bases and J by 6 bases, with 13 bases between the two germline ends. The germline gives CDR1 MNHEY, CDR2 SVGAGI. This CDR3 spans 13 amino acids.